The clone carrying this T cell receptor (beta chain) came up a few times. These data originate in a study of T-cell memory formation after mild COVID-19. The V and J ends lost 5 bases and 0 bases respectively, with 15 bases between them. The CDR3 length is 16 residues. Germline values: CDR1 SEHNR, CDR2 FQNEAQ (reference sequence). TCRdb recomputed calls from the 5' RACE reads with MiXCR, one row per CDR3 protein. The data contain about 110,000 distinct CDR3 sequences, roughly 12% of them singletons. Input material: PBMCs or a T cell subset sorted from them (not recorded which). This chain links TRBV7-9 with TRBJ2-3, with D possibly being TRBD2 (6 bases). This TCR was recovered from an adult woman who had mild COVID-19 (a few samples of this study predate the infection). Cell type and time point are not known. CDR3 sequence: CASSPWTTQSTDTQYF. DNA of the CDR3: TGTGCCAGCAGCCCCTGGACTACCCAGAGCACAGATACGCAGTATTTT.